These 30 T cell receptor beta chains came from one sample sequenced in a study of T cell responses to AZD1222 COVID-19 vaccine. Clones were read by immunoSEQ multiplex PCR, and TCRdb kept only the in-frame ones, dropping some. In the table there are more than 85,000 clones, 89% of which are singletons. The sequencing here drew on peripheral blood, taken 28 days after the second AZD1222 dose. These receptors originate from an adult who received the AZD1222 COVID-19 vaccine.

The CDR3 loop is CASSPGTSGSDEQFF. CDR3 in DNA: TGTGCCAGCTCACCAGGGACTAGCGGGAGTGATGAGCAGTTCTTC. The gene calls are TRBV18 and TRBJ2-1; TRBD2 matches at 14 bases. From germline, CDR1 is KGHSH and CDR2 LQKENI. The V gene end was trimmed by 2 bases and the J gene end by 8 bases; junction bases not matched to a gene: 2. This CDR3 has 15 residues.

V and J are TRBV29-1 and TRBJ2-7; a weak D match, TRBD1 (5 bases). The CDR3 sequence is 13 residues long. Per the germline V gene, CDR1 is SQVTM and CDR2 is ANQGSEA. Trimming shortened V by 5 bases and J by 2 bases, and 13 bases separated the two germline ends. The CDR3 nucleotides are TGCAGCGTTTCGTGGACATCTACCTACGAGCAGTACTTC. This gives the protein CSVSWTSTYEQYF.

The J gene is TRBJ2-2, the V gene TRBV3-1 (or the pseudogene TRBV3-2); 16 nucleotides agree with TRBD2. This CDR3 has 17 amino acids. Trimming at V came to 4 bases and at J to 6 bases, leaving 5 bases not matched to a gene. Per germline, CDR1 LGHDT and CDR2 YNNKEL (reference sequence). In nucleotides, the CDR3 is TGTGCCAGCAGCCCAGACGGGACTAGCGGGAGGGCCGGGGAGCTGTTTTTT. It encodes CASSPDGTSGRAGELFF.

The chain combines TRBV10-3 with TRBJ2-1; 11 bases align to TRBD2. Germline V CDR1 and CDR2: ENHRY, SYGVKD. V lost 5 bases and J lost 9; bases outside the gene matches: 3. The CDR3 covers 13 residues. CDR3 nucleotides: TGTGCCATCAGTCGACTAGCGGGACTTGAGCAGTTCTTC. It specifies CAISRLAGLEQFF.

CDR3 loop: CASSLTISGANVLTF. In DNA, the CDR3 is TGTGCCAGCAGCCTTACGATCTCTGGGGCCAACGTCCTGACTTTC. V and J are TRBV5-5 and TRBJ2-6; unclear D gene. CDR1 and CDR2 from the germline V gene are SGHKS and YYEKEE (reference sequence). CDR3 size: 15 residues. The V end lost 4 bases, the J end lost 0 bases, and 8 bases lay between the germline ends.

The chain combines TRBV6-5 with TRBJ2-5; D is undetermined. This CDR3 is built from 13 residues. V lost 7 bases and J 2 bases, leaving 11 bases between the germline ends. Germline-derived CDR1 and CDR2 are MNHEY and SVGAGI. In DNA form, the CDR3 reads TGTGCCAGCAAAAGGGTTAGTCAAGAGACCCAGTACTTC. This gives the protein CASKRVSQETQYF.

This chain joins TRBV12-3 or TRBV12-4 and TRBJ2-3; D is uncertain. The CDR3 has 12 amino acids. Deletions cut 6 bases from V and 2 bases from J, with 6 bases between. Here the CDR3 DNA reads TGTGCCAGCAGCTCAAACACAGATACGCAGTATTTT. Translating gives CASSSNTDTQYF.

V gene TRBV2 combines with J gene TRBJ2-7, with 10 bases identical to TRBD1. CDR1 and CDR2 from the germline V gene are SNHLY and FYNNEI. V shed 2 bases, J shed 1 base, and the junction held 5 bases outside the gene matches. CDR3 length: 16 residues. In nucleotides, the CDR3 is TGTGCCAGCAGTGAAACCTCGGGACAGGGGTCCTACGAGCAGTACTTC. Residues: CASSETSGQGSYEQYF.

This clone was seen a single time. The V gene is TRBV28, the J gene TRBJ2-7; TRBD1 might be the D (5 bases). V lost 6 bases and J lost 0, with 12 bases in between. This CDR3 contains 14 residues. Germline-derived CDR1 and CDR2 are MDHEN and SYDVKM. The DNA of the CDR3 is TGTGCCAGCAGCTTCTGGGGCACCTCCTACGAGCAGTACTTC. This codes for CASSFWGTSYEQYF.

This clone was seen only a few times. This chain links TRBV18 with TRBJ2-7; D is possibly TRBD1 (5 bases). Germline CDR1 KGHSH, CDR2 LQKENI. The V and J ends lost 4 bases and 7 bases respectively, with 11 bases between them. CDR3 length: 12 residues. CDR3 sequence (DNA): TGTGCCAGCTCACTCATCCAGGGAGAGCAGTACTTC. It specifies CASSLIQGEQYF. Using reference TRBV18 and TRBJ2-7 for the parts outside the CDR3, the full variable domain is NAGVMQNPRHLVRRRGQEARLRCSPMKGHSHVYWYRQLPEEGLKFMVYLQKENIIDESGMPKERFSAEFPKEGPSILRIQQVVRGDSAAYFCASSLIQGEQYFGPGTRLTVT.

The V call is TRBV2, the J call TRBJ1-2; D not resolved. The germline V and J ends were trimmed by 5 bases and 6 bases, with 16 bases remaining between them. Per the germline V gene, CDR1 is SNHLY and CDR2 is FYNNEI. The CDR3 spans 14 residues. The CDR3 sequence is CASSIISRPDGYTF. The CDR3 nucleotides are TGTGCCAGCAGTATTATATCGAGGCCGGATGGCTACACCTTC.

V usage is TRBV7-3 and J usage is TRBJ2-7; 9 nucleotides align to TRBD1. CDR1 is SGHTA, CDR2 FQGTGA, per germline. The J segment lost 1 base and the V segment lost 4 bases, leaving 17 bases of the junction unmatched. The CDR3 is 19 amino acids. In DNA, the CDR3 is TGTGCCAGCAGCTCCCGTCCCCCGCCGACAGGGGGTAAGTCCTACGAGCAGTACTTC. Protein sequence: CASSSRPPPTGGKSYEQYF. The full variable domain, with the rest looked up from reference TRBV7-3 and TRBJ2-7, is GAGVSQTPSNKVTEKGKYVELRCDPISGHTALYWYRQSLGQGPEFLIYFQGTGAADDSGLPNDRFFAVRPEGSVSTLKIQRTERGDSAVYLCASSSRPPPTGGKSYEQYFGPGTRLTVT.

V is TRBV2 and J is TRBJ2-2; no clear D gene. With 4 bases removed from V and 7 bases from J, the gap between germline ends came to 10 bases. The CDR3 contains 13 residues. Germline loops: CDR1 SNHLY, CDR2 FYNNEI. Here the CDR3 DNA reads TGTGCCAGCAGTGCCGAGTCAGGCGGGGAGCTGTTTTTT. It specifies CASSAESGGELFF.

The sample holds a few counts of this clone. The gene calls are TRBV7-3 and TRBJ1-2; perhaps TRBD1 as D (6 bases). The CDR3 runs to 14 residues. Germline loops: CDR1 SGHTA, CDR2 FQGTGA. With 4 bases removed from V and 0 bases from J, the gap between germline ends came to 9 bases. The CDR3, as DNA: TGTGCCAGCAGCTCGGACAGCGCTAACTATGGCTACACCTTC. Protein: CASSSDSANYGYTF.

The chain uses TRBV3-1 (or the pseudogene TRBV3-2) and TRBJ2-1; 9 bases fit TRBD2. V shed 1 base, J shed 10 bases, and the junction held 14 bases outside the gene matches. The CDR3 is 17 amino acids. Germline assignment: CDR1 LGHDT and CDR2 YNNKEL (reference sequence). CDR3 residues: CASSQGRLAGLKGEQFF. The CDR3 DNA reads TGTGCCAGCAGCCAAGGGCGGCTAGCGGGACTCAAGGGGGAGCAGTTCTTC.

The chain uses TRBV6-1 and TRBJ2-7, with TRBD1 matching over 8 bases. V lost 2 bases to trimming and J lost 2 bases; unmatched junction nucleotides: 5. Germline loops: CDR1 MNHNS, CDR2 SASEGT. The CDR3 runs 15 residues. CDR3 nucleotide sequence: TGTGCCAGCAGTGAACCTGGACAGGGCGCCTACGAGCAGTACTTC. Its protein product is CASSEPGQGAYEQYF.

V gene TRBV18 combines with J gene TRBJ1-3; 12 bases map to TRBD1. CDR1 KGHSH and CDR2 LQKENI come from the germline V gene. Germline trimming cut 3 bases from V and 4 bases from J; bases unmatched to any gene: 4. The CDR3 length is 16 residues. The CDR3 region has the DNA TGTGCCAGCTCACCCCGGGACAGGGGGCCGGGAAACACCATATATTTT. It specifies CASSPRDRGPGNTIYF.

This chain links TRBV5-1 with TRBJ2-4; maybe TRBD1 (6 bases). The CDR3 spans 19 residues. Germline V gene data show CDR1 as SGHRS and CDR2 as YFSETQ. The V end lost 7 bases, the J end lost 0 bases, and 26 bases lay between the germline ends. CDR3 amino acids: CASPPSVDQQGRAKNIQYF. DNA of the CDR3: TGCGCCAGCCCCCCCTCCGTTGATCAACAGGGTCGAGCCAAAAACATTCAGTACTTC.

J is TRBJ2-7 and V is TRBV12-5; 8 nucleotides match TRBD2. This CDR3 is built from 20 residues. CDR1 and CDR2 (germline): LGHNT, FRNRAP. Losses at the gene ends were 5 bases for V and 2 bases for J; bases not matched to a gene: 23. CDR3 protein: CASGPRGWVWLAGTPYEQYF. DNA for the CDR3: TGTGCTAGTGGTCCCCGGGGGTGGGTTTGGTTAGCGGGAACCCCCTACGAGCAGTACTTC.

The chain uses TRBV6-5 and TRBJ2-1; TRBD1 matches 8 bases. V lost 10 bases and J lost 7; bases outside the gene matches: 9. In germline, CDR1 is MNHEY, CDR2 SVGAGI. The CDR3 is 13 residues long. The CDR3 coding sequence is TGTGCCACTTTGGACAGGGTGGGGAATGAGCAGTTCTTC. Its protein product is CATLDRVGNEQFF.

CDR3 DNA: TGTGCCAGCAGTTTAGCCCGGGACAGGGGGATTAACGAGCAGTACTTC. As protein: CASSLARDRGINEQYF. This sequence joins TRBV28 and TRBJ2-7; 11 bases fit TRBD1. Germline V CDR1 and CDR2: MDHEN, SYDVKM. V trimming: 2 bases; J trimming: 5 bases; junction bases outside the gene matches: 8. The CDR3 has 16 amino acids.

CDR3 region: CASSSRELDKVGELFF. The DNA for the CDR3 is TGTGCCAGCAGTTCACGGGAGTTAGATAAGGTCGGGGAGCTGTTTTTT. The chain carries TRBV27 and TRBJ2-2; D possibly corresponds to TRBD2 (6 bases). The CDR3 length is 16 residues. Between the trimmed V and J ends, which lost 4 bases and 7 bases, there was a span of 19 bases. Per germline, CDR1 MNHEY and CDR2 SMNVEV (reference sequence).

This chain joins TRBV12-3 or TRBV12-4 and TRBJ1-1; TRBD1 is a possible D gene (6 bases). This CDR3 is built from 12 residues. Trimming cost V 6 bases and J 8 bases, with 13 bases left between them. The CDR3 region is CASRPGVAEAFF. CDR3 nucleotides: TGTGCCAGCAGACCAGGGGTAGCCGAAGCTTTCTTT.

V usage is TRBV5-1 and J usage is TRBJ2-2; TRBD2 is a possible D gene (5 bases). The ends were cut back, 1 base at V and 8 bases at J, with 15 bases in the middle. Germline-derived CDR1 and CDR2 are SGHRS and YFSETQ. The CDR3 runs 15 residues. This CDR3 is CASSLRAGTPGELFF. The CDR3, as DNA: TGCGCCAGCAGCTTGAGGGCGGGCACCCCGGGGGAGCTGTTTTTT.

V gene TRBV7-2 combines with J gene TRBJ2-1, with TRBD2 identical over 10 bases. This CDR3 is 18 amino acids long. Germline V gene sequence: CDR1 SGHTA, CDR2 FQGNSA. With 3 bases clipped from V and 3 bases from J, the junction kept 11 bases outside the gene matches. CDR3 nucleotides: TGTGCCAGCAGCTTCTCTCCGGCTAGCGGGGGAATCTACAATGAGCAGTTCTTC. Translated: CASSFSPASGGIYNEQFF.

The chain couples TRBV6-5 to TRBJ2-1; TRBD2 agrees at 8 bases. CDR3 length: 15 amino acids. The V segment lost 5 bases and the J segment 7 bases; nucleotides outside the gene matches: 10. Germline loops: CDR1 MNHEY, CDR2 SVGAGI. The DNA for the CDR3 is TGTGCCAGCAGTCTGAGCGGGAGAAGTGGGAATGAGCAGTTCTTC. Amino acid sequence: CASSLSGRSGNEQFF.

This chain joins TRBV9 and TRBJ2-7; D remains ambiguous. V lost 3 bases and J lost 1, with 11 bases in between. This CDR3 is 14 amino acids long. Germline V gives CDR1 SGDLS, CDR2 YYNGEE. The CDR3 loop is CASSAPDKSYEQYF. The CDR3 bases are TGTGCCAGCAGCGCGCCGGATAAATCCTACGAGCAGTACTTC.

The count of this clone is one. The chain couples TRBV5-6 to TRBJ1-6; 7 nucleotides align to TRBD1. This CDR3 comprises 15 residues. V gave up 3 bases and J gave up 7 bases; unmatched junction bases: 7. Germline lookup yields CDR1 SGHDT and CDR2 YYEEEE. Here the CDR3 reads CASSWGQIENSPLHF. The CDR3 DNA follows: TGTGCCAGCAGCTGGGGACAGATAGAGAATTCACCCCTCCACTTT.

The rearrangement joins TRBV4-2 to TRBJ2-7, with D maybe TRBD1 (6 bases). This CDR3 contains 16 residues. From germline, CDR1 is LGHNA and CDR2 YNFKEQ. Trimming removed 1 base from V and 0 bases from J, with 13 bases in between. The CDR3 DNA is TGTGCCAGCAGCCAAGTATCGCAGGGGAGCTCCTACGAGCAGTACTTC. Its protein product is CASSQVSQGSSYEQYF.

The gene calls are TRBV30 and TRBJ2-3; D may be TRBD1 (6 bases). Germline values: CDR1 GTSNPN, CDR2 SVGIG (reference sequence). This CDR3 is built from 14 residues. Trimming shortened V by 7 bases and J by 0 bases, and 14 bases separated the two germline ends. CDR3 protein: CASSQGQSTDTQYF. CDR3 DNA sequence: TGTGCCTCCTCACAGGGTCAAAGCACAGATACGCAGTATTTT.